This TCR beta chain was sequenced during a study of T-cell reconstitution after alpha-beta-depleted transplantation in children. Concerning this clonotype itself: As yet, its antigen is unknown.

V was shortened by 6 bases and J by 0 bases, with 8 bases between the two germline ends. The CDR3 loop spans 14 amino acids. CDR1 is SNHLY, CDR2 FYNNEI, per germline. Using unique molecular identifiers, the investigators prepared the TCRbeta library. TCRdb reprocessed the PCR reads with MiXCR, giving one entry per CDR3 protein. Of about 250,000 distinct CDR3 sequences in the sample, roughly a quarter were seen once. General study results and limits: When one year had passed after transplant, most T-cell counts and diversity came from newly produced T cells. Some patients' high day-60 TCRbeta diversity was traced to surviving recipient T cells and thymic progenitors. Reportedly, only several hundred clones from non-depleted graft cells drove alpha-beta T-cell counts at about two months.

Sequencing was performed on PBMCs, mostly from graft donor cells, taken 360 days after TCRalphabeta/CD19-depleted stem cell transplant. V gene TRBV2 combines with J gene TRBJ1-4; D uncertain. The TCR originated in a female patient aged 2-9 years who had a stem cell transplant for congenital amegakaryocytic thrombocytopenia, so the T cells may come from the graft donor. In DNA form, the CDR3 reads TGTGCCAGCAGGGGATTTACAACTAATGAAAAACTGTTTTTT. Translation: CASRGFTTNEKLFF.